A selection of T cell receptor beta chains follows, all from one sample in a study of T cells in lung cancer brain metastases. Clones were sequenced by immunoSEQ multiplex PCR, and TCRdb holds only the in-frame ones, with some missing. Of several thousand clones detected, about 85% appear once; the ten largest clones hold less than 10%. The specimen sequenced was tumor tissue from a brain metastasis. These receptors originate from a woman in her forties or fifties with non-small cell lung cancer that had spread to the brain. CDR3s include the opening cysteine and the closing phenylalanine or tryptophan. The order of the fields is D gene, J gene, V gene, clone size, CDR3 DNA, CDR3 protein. The D gene is left open where the match is weak. Clone size is stated in some rows and not others, as once, few, many or a class when expanded.

d_gene: TRBD2; j_gene: TRBJ2-7; v_gene: TRBV6-6; abundance: once; CDR3nt: TGTGCATCTCGGGGGACTAGCGGGAAAAGCGACGAGCAGTACTTC; CDR3aa: CASRGTSGKSDEQYF
d_gene: TRBD2; j_gene: TRBJ2-5; v_gene: TRBV7-2; abundance: few; CDR3nt: TGTGCCAGCAGCCGTCCCGGGACTAGCGGAGCTAGAGGTAGAGAGACCCAGTACTTC; CDR3aa: CASSRPGTSGARGRETQYF
d_gene: TRBD1; j_gene: TRBJ2-2; v_gene: TRBV13; abundance: few; CDR3nt: TGTGCCAGCAGCTTAGGGGCAGGGGGGAACACCGGGGAGCTGTTTTTT; CDR3aa: CASSLGAGGNTGELFF
d_gene: -; j_gene: TRBJ2-2; v_gene: TRBV6-1; abundance: -; CDR3nt: TGTGCCAGCAGTGAAGTACCAGGCGACACCGGGGAGCTGTTTTTT; CDR3aa: CASSEVPGDTGELFF
d_gene: -; j_gene: TRBJ2-3; v_gene: TRBV19; abundance: once; CDR3nt: TGTGCCAGTAGTTTCCAGGGGACAGATACGCAGTATTTT; CDR3aa: CASSFQGTDTQYF
d_gene: -; j_gene: TRBJ2-1; v_gene: TRBV9; abundance: -; CDR3nt: TGTGCCAGCAGCCCCTCGGTGGGGAGGAGCAATGAGCAGTTCTTC; CDR3aa: CASSPSVGRSNEQFF
d_gene: -; j_gene: TRBJ2-3; v_gene: TRBV29-1; abundance: -; CDR3nt: TGCAGCGTCCCCCACCCGAGAGGCACAGATACGCAGTATTTT; CDR3aa: CSVPHPRGTDTQYF
d_gene: -; j_gene: TRBJ1-2; v_gene: TRBV7-2; abundance: -; CDR3nt: TGTGCCAGCACCCCAAGACAGCGAACTCAATATGGCTACACCTTC; CDR3aa: CASTPRQRTQYGYTF
d_gene: TRBD2; j_gene: TRBJ2-5; v_gene: TRBV9; abundance: -; CDR3nt: TGTGCCAGCAGCCCGCCCCGCGGGGGGGGAGAGACCCAGTACTTC; CDR3aa: CASSPPRGGGETQYF
d_gene: -; j_gene: TRBJ1-4; v_gene: TRBV28; abundance: -; CDR3nt: TGTGCCAGCAGTTTAGAGGGCGCTACAAATAATGAAAAACTGTTTTTT; CDR3aa: CASSLEGATNNEKLFF
d_gene: -; j_gene: TRBJ2-6; v_gene: TRBV7-7; abundance: -; CDR3nt: TGTGCCAGCAGCCGGGTAAAGTCGGGCCAACGTCCTGATTTC; CDR3aa: CASSRVKSGQRPDF
d_gene: -; j_gene: TRBJ2-5; v_gene: TRBV9; abundance: -; CDR3nt: TGTGCCAGCAGCGTGGATGAAGAGACCCAGTACTTC; CDR3aa: CASSVDEETQYF
d_gene: TRBD1; j_gene: TRBJ2-3; v_gene: TRBV5-4; abundance: once; CDR3nt: TGTGCCAGCAGCTCCGACAGGGATCACACAGATACGCAGTATTTT; CDR3aa: CASSSDRDHTDTQYF
d_gene: TRBD2; j_gene: TRBJ2-7; v_gene: TRBV7-8; abundance: -; CDR3nt: TGTGCCAGCAGGCCTGGGACTAGCGGGTGGGGCGAGCAGTACTTC; CDR3aa: CASRPGTSGWGEQYF
d_gene: -; j_gene: TRBJ2-5; v_gene: TRBV6-5; abundance: once; CDR3nt: TGTGCCAGCTGGAAAGTTCAAGAGACCCAGTACTTC; CDR3aa: CASWKVQETQYF
d_gene: -; j_gene: TRBJ1-2; v_gene: TRBV27; abundance: -; CDR3nt: TGTGCCAGCAGTTTATCCATTCGGGGGGCGACTGGCTACACCTTC; CDR3aa: CASSLSIRGATGYTF
d_gene: -; j_gene: TRBJ1-1; v_gene: TRBV6-1; abundance: few; CDR3nt: TGTGCCAGCAACCCGGGAAAAGGGACTGAAGCTTTCTTT; CDR3aa: CASNPGKGTEAFF
d_gene: -; j_gene: TRBJ2-5; v_gene: TRBV15; abundance: -; CDR3nt: TGTGCCACCAGCCCGAGGGGGGGGATCGGGGAGACCCAGTACTTC; CDR3aa: CATSPRGGIGETQYF
d_gene: -; j_gene: TRBJ2-6; v_gene: TRBV7-9; abundance: -; CDR3nt: TGTGCCAGCAGCGTCAATCTCCCGGGGCTGACTTTC; CDR3aa: CASSVNLPGLTF
d_gene: TRBD1; j_gene: TRBJ2-5; v_gene: TRBV5-4; abundance: -; CDR3nt: TGTGCCAGCAGCCTACAGGGGGCGCGGGAGACCCAGTACTTC; CDR3aa: CASSLQGARETQYF
d_gene: -; j_gene: TRBJ1-2; v_gene: TRBV6-5; abundance: -; CDR3nt: TGTGCCAGCAGTTCCTCCCTGGGGAGGGGCGGCTATGGCTACACCTTC; CDR3aa: CASSSSLGRGGYGYTF
d_gene: -; j_gene: TRBJ2-3; v_gene: TRBV29-1; abundance: -; CDR3nt: TGCAGCGCATACAGGGAGTCAGATACGCAGTATTTT; CDR3aa: CSAYRESDTQYF
d_gene: TRBD1; j_gene: TRBJ1-2; v_gene: TRBV7-8; abundance: -; CDR3nt: TGTGCCAGCAGCTTCAAGACAGGGACTAACTATGGCTACACCTTC; CDR3aa: CASSFKTGTNYGYTF
d_gene: -; j_gene: TRBJ2-7; v_gene: TRBV27; abundance: -; CDR3nt: TGTGCCAGCAGTCTCACTAGGACAGGGAGGGACGAGCAGTACTTC; CDR3aa: CASSLTRTGRDEQYF
d_gene: -; j_gene: TRBJ2-1; v_gene: TRBV27; abundance: -; CDR3nt: TGTGCTAGCTTCGGACTGGACTACAATGAGCAGTTCTTC; CDR3aa: CASFGLDYNEQFF
d_gene: TRBD1; j_gene: TRBJ2-1; v_gene: TRBV28; abundance: -; CDR3nt: TGTGCCAGCAGGGTGACAGGGGGTGTTAAGTTCTTC; CDR3aa: CASRVTGGVKFF